These T cell receptor beta chains were read from a single sample in a study of blood T cell repertoires in COVID-19. The repertoire was sequenced with immunoSEQ multiplex PCR; TCRdb's copy has only in-frame clones and lacks some. The data contain tens of thousands of clones, approximately 86% of them singletons. The sequenced sample was peripheral blood. The receptors shown here come from a man between 40 and 49 years old with COVID-19, enrolled during active disease. CDR3s include the opening cysteine and the closing phenylalanine or tryptophan. The order of the fields is V gene, J gene, CDR3 protein.

V: TRBV2; J: TRBJ1-2; CDR3: CASSDAGAYGYTF
V: TRBV19; J: TRBJ2-7; CDR3: CASSITATSYEQYF
V: TRBV27; J: TRBJ1-2; CDR3: CASSSLKTKTYGYTF
V: TRBV6-5; J: TRBJ1-1; CDR3: CASSTVLMNTEAFF
V: TRBV9; J: TRBJ2-1; CDR3: CASSVMQGIGEQFF
V: TRBV18; J: TRBJ2-3; CDR3: CASSASGTSGGGADTQYF
V: TRBV7-9; J: TRBJ2-3; CDR3: CASSLRQGATDTQYF
V: TRBV7-9; J: TRBJ1-1; CDR3: CASSLAGEGTEAFF
V: TRBV5-1; J: TRBJ1-1; CDR3: CASSRNRQGETEAFF
V: TRBV10-3; J: TRBJ1-2; CDR3: CAISTDRERYTF
V: TRBV6-5; J: TRBJ2-7; CDR3: CASSYSGTGVPYEQYF
V: TRBV9; J: TRBJ2-1; CDR3: CASSSLSGGSYNEQFF
V: TRBV6-5; J: TRBJ1-5; CDR3: CASTHGPRGEPQHF
V: TRBV7-6; J: TRBJ2-3; CDR3: CASVPGWGGLSDTQYF
V: TRBV4-1; J: TRBJ2-1; CDR3: CASSQDLGSSYNEQFF
V: TRBV9; J: TRBJ2-5; CDR3: CASSARTSGETQYF
V: TRBV28; J: TRBJ1-6; CDR3: CASTQGNNSPLHF
V: TRBV5-1; J: TRBJ1-2; CDR3: CATRTGNYGYTF
V: TRBV10-3; J: TRBJ2-3; CDR3: CAISEAGLDTQYF
V: TRBV20-1; J: TRBJ1-1; CDR3: CSASKAGMNTEAFF
V: TRBV20-1; J: TRBJ1-2; CDR3: CSASDRNRGWNGYTF
V: TRBV18; J: TRBJ1-5; CDR3: CASSPQGAGNNQPQHF
V: TRBV6-4; J: TRBJ1-6; CDR3: CASSDMPGDSPLHF
V: TRBV7-9; J: TRBJ1-6; CDR3: CASSLGRTEYGGSPLHF
V: TRBV11-2; J: TRBJ2-3; CDR3: CASSPGLALQYF
V: TRBV2; J: TRBJ1-5; CDR3: CASSEEGQSQPQHF
V: TRBV3-1/TRBV3-2; J: TRBJ1-1; CDR3: CASSTRQGPTEAFF
V: TRBV4-1; J: TRBJ2-7; CDR3: CASSQDGGIYEQYF
V: TRBV11-2; J: TRBJ1-4; CDR3: CASSFVGGLGKLFF
V: TRBV10-3; J: TRBJ1-1; CDR3: CATGDGTGNTEAFF
V: TRBV29-1; J: TRBJ2-5; CDR3: CSVRLAGGETQYF
V: TRBV15; J: TRBJ2-3; CDR3: CATSRDFGTGGTDTQYF
V: TRBV9; J: TRBJ2-5; CDR3: CASSPAVGETQYF
V: TRBV3-1/TRBV3-2; J: TRBJ2-4; CDR3: CASSSQGGGAKNIQYF
V: TRBV3-1/TRBV3-2; J: TRBJ2-1; CDR3: CASSHYGQATYNEQFF
V: TRBV9; J: TRBJ1-3; CDR3: CASSVVTSGNTIYF
V: TRBV13; J: TRBJ2-5; CDR3: CASRQLAEQETQYF
V: TRBV2; J: TRBJ2-2; CDR3: CASRGPARNTGELFF
V: TRBV30; J: TRBJ2-1; CDR3: CAWSVVNEQFF
V: TRBV5-4; J: TRBJ1-2; CDR3: CASSLTTGNYGYTF
V: TRBV6-2/TRBV6-3; J: TRBJ1-6; CDR3: CASSWGQGNSPLHF
V: TRBV6-5; J: TRBJ2-3; CDR3: CASSFSGGRGDTQYF
V: TRBV15; J: TRBJ1-5; CDR3: CATSRVQGNQPQHF
V: TRBV4-2; J: TRBJ2-1; CDR3: CASSQERSGSNNEQFF
V: TRBV4-2; J: TRBJ1-2; CDR3: CASSQVGQGNGYTF
V: TRBV15; J: TRBJ2-5; CDR3: CATSINRDRETQYF
V: TRBV6-5; J: TRBJ2-5; CDR3: CASSYSGQGAWETQYF
V: TRBV28; J: TRBJ1-3; CDR3: CASSSGGGGNTIYF
V: TRBV28; J: TRBJ2-3; CDR3: CASSRSGVTDTQYF
V: TRBV19; J: TRBJ2-1; CDR3: CASSTASGVYNEQFF
V: TRBV19; J: TRBJ2-5; CDR3: CASTNAAGGRETQYF
V: TRBV29-1; J: TRBJ2-1; CDR3: CSVRPGGPYNEQFF
V: TRBV6-1; J: TRBJ1-1; CDR3: CASSDRTGGNTEAFF
V: TRBV5-4; J: TRBJ2-1; CDR3: CASSLVRDNEQFF
V: TRBV19; J: TRBJ1-1; CDR3: CASRLRQGTSTEAFF
V: TRBV5-6; J: TRBJ2-7; CDR3: CASSPRSQGTAYEQYF
V: TRBV7-2; J: TRBJ1-4; CDR3: CASSLGFGTNEKLFF
V: TRBV5-1; J: TRBJ1-3; CDR3: CASSLTGYAGNTIYF
V: TRBV6-1; J: TRBJ2-2; CDR3: CASSEQEAYTGELFF